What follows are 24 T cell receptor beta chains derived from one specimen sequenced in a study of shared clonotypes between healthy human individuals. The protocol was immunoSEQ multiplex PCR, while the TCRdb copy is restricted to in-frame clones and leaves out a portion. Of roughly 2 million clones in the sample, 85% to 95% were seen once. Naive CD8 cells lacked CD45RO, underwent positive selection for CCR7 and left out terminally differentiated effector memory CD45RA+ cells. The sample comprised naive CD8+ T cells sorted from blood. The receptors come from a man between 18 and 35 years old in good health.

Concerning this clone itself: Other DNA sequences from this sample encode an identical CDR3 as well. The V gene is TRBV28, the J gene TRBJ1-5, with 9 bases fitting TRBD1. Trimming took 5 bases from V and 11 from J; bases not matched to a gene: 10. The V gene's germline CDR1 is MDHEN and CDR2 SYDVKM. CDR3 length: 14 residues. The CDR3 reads CASSGRTGDRAQHF. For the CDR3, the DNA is TGTGCCAGCAGTGGGAGGACGGGGGACAGGGCCCAGCATTTT.

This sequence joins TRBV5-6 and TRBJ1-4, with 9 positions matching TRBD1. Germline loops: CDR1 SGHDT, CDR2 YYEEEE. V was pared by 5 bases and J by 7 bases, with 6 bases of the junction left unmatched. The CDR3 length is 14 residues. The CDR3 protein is CASRRGTGFEKLFF. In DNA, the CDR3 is TGTGCCAGCAGACGAGGGACAGGGTTTGAAAAACTGTTTTTT.

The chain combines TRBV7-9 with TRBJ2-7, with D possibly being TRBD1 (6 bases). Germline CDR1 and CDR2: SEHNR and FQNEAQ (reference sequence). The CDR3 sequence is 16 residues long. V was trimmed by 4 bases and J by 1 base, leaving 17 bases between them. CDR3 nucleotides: TGTGCCAGCAGCTCGCGAACAGGGTTAAGTTCCTACGAGCAGTACTTC. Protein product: CASSSRTGLSSYEQYF.

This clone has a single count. CDR3 loop: CASSFFRGTGELFF. CDR3 nucleotides: TGTGCCAGCAGCTTCTTCCGGGGGACCGGGGAGCTGTTTTTT. V and J are TRBV5-4 and TRBJ2-2; D perhaps matches TRBD2 (6 bases). CDR1 is SGHNT, CDR2 YYREEE, per germline (reference sequence). V dropped 2 bases and J dropped 5 bases, with 10 bases sitting between them. CDR3 length: 14 residues. Full variable domain (rest looked up from reference TRBV5-4 and TRBJ2-2): ETGVTQSPTHLIKTRGQQVTLRCSSQSGHNTVSWYQQALGQGPQFIFQYYREEENGRGNFPPRFSGLQFPNYSSELNVNALELDDSALYLCASSFFRGTGELFFGEGSRLTVL.

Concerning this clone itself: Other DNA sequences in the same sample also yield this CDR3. As DNA, the CDR3 is TGCGCCAGCAGCCAAGAACAGGACAGATCCTACGAGCAGTACTTC. Amino acid sequence: CASSQEQDRSYEQYF. This chain connects TRBV4-1 to TRBJ2-7; the D gene is possibly TRBD1 (6 bases). V was pared by 0 bases and J by 1 base, with 10 bases between. Per germline, CDR1 MGHRA and CDR2 YSYEKL. CDR3 length: 15 residues.

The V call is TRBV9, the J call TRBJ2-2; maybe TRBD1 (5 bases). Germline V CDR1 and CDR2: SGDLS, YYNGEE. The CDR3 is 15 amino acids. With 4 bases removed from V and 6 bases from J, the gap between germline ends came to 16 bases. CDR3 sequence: CASSPRTLMAGELFF. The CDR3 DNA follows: TGTGCCAGCAGCCCCCGGACACTTATGGCCGGGGAGCTGTTTTTT.

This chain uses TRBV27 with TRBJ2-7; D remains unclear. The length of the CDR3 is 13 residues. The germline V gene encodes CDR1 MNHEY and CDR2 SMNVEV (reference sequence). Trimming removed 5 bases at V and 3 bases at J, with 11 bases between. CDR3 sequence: CASSPEDLYEQYF. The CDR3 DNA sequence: TGTGCCAGCAGTCCAGAGGACCTCTACGAGCAGTACTTC.

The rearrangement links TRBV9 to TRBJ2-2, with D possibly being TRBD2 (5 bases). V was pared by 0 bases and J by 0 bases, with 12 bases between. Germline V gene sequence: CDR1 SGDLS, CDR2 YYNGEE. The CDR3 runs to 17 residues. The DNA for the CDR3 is TGTGCCAGCAGCGTAGCCTCCGTGGAGGCGAACACCGGGGAGCTGTTTTTT. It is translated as CASSVASVEANTGELFF.

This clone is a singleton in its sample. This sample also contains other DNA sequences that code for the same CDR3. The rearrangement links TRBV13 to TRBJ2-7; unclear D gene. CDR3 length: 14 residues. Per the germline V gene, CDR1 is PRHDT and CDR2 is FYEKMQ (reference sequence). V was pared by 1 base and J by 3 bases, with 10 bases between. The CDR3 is CASSLVGSSYEQYF. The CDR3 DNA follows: TGTGCCAGCAGCTTAGTAGGCTCCAGCTACGAGCAGTACTTC.

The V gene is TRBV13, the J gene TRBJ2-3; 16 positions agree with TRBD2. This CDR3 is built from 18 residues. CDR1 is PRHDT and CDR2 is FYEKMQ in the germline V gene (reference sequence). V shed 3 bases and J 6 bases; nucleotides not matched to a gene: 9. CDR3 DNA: TGTGCCAGCAGCTTTACGGGACTAGCGGGAGGGCCATCGGATACGCAGTATTTT. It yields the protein CASSFTGLAGGPSDTQYF.

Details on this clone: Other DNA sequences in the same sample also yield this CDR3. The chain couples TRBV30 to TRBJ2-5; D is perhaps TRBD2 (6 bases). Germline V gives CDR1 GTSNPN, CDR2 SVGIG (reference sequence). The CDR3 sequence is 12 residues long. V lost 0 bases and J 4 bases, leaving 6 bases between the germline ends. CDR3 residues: CAWSVSGETQYF. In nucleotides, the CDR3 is TGTGCCTGGAGTGTTAGCGGAGAGACCCAGTACTTC.

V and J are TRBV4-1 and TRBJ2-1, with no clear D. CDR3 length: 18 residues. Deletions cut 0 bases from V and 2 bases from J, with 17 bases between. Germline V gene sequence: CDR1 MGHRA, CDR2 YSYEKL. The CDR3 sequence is CASSQDLYPGSTYNEQFF. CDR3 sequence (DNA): TGCGCCAGCAGCCAAGATTTGTATCCGGGCTCGACCTACAATGAGCAGTTCTTC.

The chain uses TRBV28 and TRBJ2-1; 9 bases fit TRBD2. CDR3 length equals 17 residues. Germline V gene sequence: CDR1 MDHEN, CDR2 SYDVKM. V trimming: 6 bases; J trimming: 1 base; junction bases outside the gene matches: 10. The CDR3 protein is CASSPGTSLLSYNEQFF. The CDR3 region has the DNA TGTGCCAGCAGCCCCGGGACTAGCTTACTTTCCTACAATGAGCAGTTCTTC.

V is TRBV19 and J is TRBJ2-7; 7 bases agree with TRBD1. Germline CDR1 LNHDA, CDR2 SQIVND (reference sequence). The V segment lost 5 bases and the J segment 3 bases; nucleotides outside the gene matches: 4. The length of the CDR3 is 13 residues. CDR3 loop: CASSFGQVYEQYF. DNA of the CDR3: TGTGCCAGTAGTTTTGGACAGGTCTACGAGCAGTACTTC.

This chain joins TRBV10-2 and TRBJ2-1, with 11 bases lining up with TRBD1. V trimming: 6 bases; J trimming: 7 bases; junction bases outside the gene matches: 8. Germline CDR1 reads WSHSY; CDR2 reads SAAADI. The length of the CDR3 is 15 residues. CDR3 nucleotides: TGCGCCAGCAGATCCGCGGGACAGGGGGTTAATGAGCAGTTCTTC. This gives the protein CASRSAGQGVNEQFF.

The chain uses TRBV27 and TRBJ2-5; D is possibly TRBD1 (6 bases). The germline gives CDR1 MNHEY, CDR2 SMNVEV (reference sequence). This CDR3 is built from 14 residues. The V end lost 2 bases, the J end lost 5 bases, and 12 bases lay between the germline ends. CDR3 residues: CASSLGTTGETQYF. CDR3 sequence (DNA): TGTGCCAGCAGTTTAGGGACAACCGGGGAGACCCAGTACTTC.

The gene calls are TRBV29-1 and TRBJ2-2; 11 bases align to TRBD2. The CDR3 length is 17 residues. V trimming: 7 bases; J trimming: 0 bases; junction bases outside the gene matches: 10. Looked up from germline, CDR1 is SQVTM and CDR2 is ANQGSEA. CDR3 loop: CSAEGTSGVANTGELFF. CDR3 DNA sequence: TGCAGCGCCGAAGGGACTAGCGGAGTTGCGAACACCGGGGAGCTGTTTTTT.

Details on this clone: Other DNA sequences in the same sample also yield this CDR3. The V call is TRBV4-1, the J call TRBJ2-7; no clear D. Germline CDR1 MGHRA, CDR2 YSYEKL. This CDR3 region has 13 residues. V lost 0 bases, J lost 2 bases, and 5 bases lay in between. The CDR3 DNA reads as TGCGCCAGCAGCCAAGAGTCCGCCTACGAGCAGTACTTC. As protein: CASSQESAYEQYF.

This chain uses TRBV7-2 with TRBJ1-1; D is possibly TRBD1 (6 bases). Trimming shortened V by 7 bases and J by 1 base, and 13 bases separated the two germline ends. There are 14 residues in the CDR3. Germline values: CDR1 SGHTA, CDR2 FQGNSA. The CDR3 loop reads CASTPTGANTEAFF. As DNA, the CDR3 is TGTGCCAGCACCCCAACGGGGGCGAACACTGAAGCTTTCTTT.

As DNA, the CDR3 is TGTGCCAGCAGTGATATACAGGGTAATAATGAGCAGTTCTTC. Translating it yields CASSDIQGNNEQFF. V is TRBV6-1 and J is TRBJ2-1; possibly TRBD1 for D (6 bases). V was pared by 3 bases and J by 7 bases, with 13 bases between. In germline, CDR1 is MNHNS, CDR2 SASEGT. CDR3 length: 14 amino acids.

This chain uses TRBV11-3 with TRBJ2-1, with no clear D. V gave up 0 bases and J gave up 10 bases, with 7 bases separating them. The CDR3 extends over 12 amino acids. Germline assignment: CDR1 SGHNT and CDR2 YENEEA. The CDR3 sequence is CASSLDIREQFF. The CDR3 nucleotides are TGTGCCAGCAGCTTAGATATTCGCGAGCAGTTCTTC.

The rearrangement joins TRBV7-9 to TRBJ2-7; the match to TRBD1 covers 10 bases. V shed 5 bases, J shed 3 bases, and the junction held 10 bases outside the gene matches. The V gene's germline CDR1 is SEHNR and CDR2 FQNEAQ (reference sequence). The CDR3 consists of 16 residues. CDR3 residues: CASSVTAGTGVYEQYF. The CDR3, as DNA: TGTGCCAGCAGCGTTACCGCCGGGACAGGGGTCTACGAGCAGTACTTC.

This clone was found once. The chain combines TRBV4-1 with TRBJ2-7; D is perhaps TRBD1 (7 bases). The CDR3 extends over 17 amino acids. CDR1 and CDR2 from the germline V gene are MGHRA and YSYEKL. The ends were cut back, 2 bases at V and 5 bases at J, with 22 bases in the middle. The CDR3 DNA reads TGCGCCAGCAGCCAAACGTCCCAGGGGGGCCCTCGGAACGAGCAGTACTTC. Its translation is CASSQTSQGGPRNEQYF.

As DNA, the CDR3 is TGTGCCAGCAACCCACCAGCGGGGTACACTGAAGCTTTCTTT. This encodes CASNPPAGYTEAFF. V is TRBV2 and J is TRBJ1-1; D is ambiguous. The V end was cut by 7 bases, the J end by 3 bases, with 15 bases between. The CDR3 runs to 14 residues. Germline assignment: CDR1 SNHLY and CDR2 FYNNEI.